This passage covers 16 T cell receptor beta chains from one sample sequenced in a study of blood T cell repertoires in COVID-19. Method: immunoSEQ multiplex PCR; TCRdb's copy keeps in-frame clones and lacks some. The table includes about 82,000 clones, 74% detected once. The sequencing input was peripheral blood. These receptors originate from a human donor with acute or convalescent COVID-19. The donor label of this sample is uncertain.

The chain has TRBV5-6 and TRBJ2-7; TRBD1 matches at 9 bases. CDR1 and CDR2 (germline): SGHDT, YYEEEE. V was clipped by 7 bases and J by 3 bases; unmatched bases: 5. The CDR3 runs to 13 residues. This chain's CDR3 is CASSGTGNYEQYF. CDR3 DNA: TGTGCCAGCTCCGGGACAGGGAACTACGAGCAGTACTTC.

CDR3 in DNA: TGTGCCAGCAGCTTTGGCGGGCCGGGGACTGAAGCTTTCTTT. Its protein is CASSFGGPGTEAFF. The chain combines TRBV13 with TRBJ1-1, with D uncertain. The germline gives CDR1 PRHDT, CDR2 FYEKMQ (reference sequence). The V and J ends lost 3 bases and 5 bases respectively, with 13 bases between them. CDR3 size: 14 residues.

V usage is TRBV28 and J usage is TRBJ1-3; 10 bases are shared with TRBD1. CDR3 length equals 17 residues. Trimming at V came to 5 bases and at J to 0 bases, leaving 7 bases not matched to a gene. Germline values: CDR1 MDHEN, CDR2 SYDVKM. The CDR3 reads CASSAGQGVSSGNTIYF. The CDR3 nucleotides read TGTGCCAGCAGTGCCGGACAGGGGGTTAGCTCTGGAAACACCATATATTTT.

This clone showed up just a few times. This chain joins TRBV7-2 and TRBJ1-5; D call uncertain. CDR3 length: 13 residues. The ends were cut back, 5 bases at V and 4 bases at J, with 9 bases in the middle. Germline lookup yields CDR1 SGHTA and CDR2 FQGNSA. CDR3 sequence (DNA): TGTGCCAGCAGCCGATACGAGAATCAGCCCCAGCATTTT. Protein product: CASSRYENQPQHF.

The V and J genes are TRBV28 and TRBJ1-4; D remains unclear. The CDR3 extends over 14 amino acids. Germline V gene sequence: CDR1 MDHEN, CDR2 SYDVKM. Trimming left V 5 bases short and J 8 bases short, with 15 bases between. CDR3 residues: CASSRSGSLEKLFF. The CDR3 DNA follows: TGTGCCAGCAGTAGATCCGGGAGCCTCGAAAAACTGTTTTTT.

This clone was picked up a small number of times. The chain combines TRBV7-9 with TRBJ1-2; D perhaps matches TRBD1 (6 bases). The CDR3 consists of 12 residues. Trimming took off 1 base at V and 8 bases at J, with 8 bases between the two ends. The germline gives CDR1 SEHNR, CDR2 FQNEAQ (reference sequence). As DNA, the CDR3 is TGTGCCAGCAGCTTAGGGGGGCGAGGCTACACCTTC. This encodes CASSLGGRGYTF.

The chain has TRBV9 and TRBJ2-7, with TRBD1 identical over 10 bases. The CDR3 has 16 residues. The trim removed 0 bases at V and 2 bases at J, leaving 5 bases unmatched. The germline gives CDR1 SGDLS, CDR2 YYNGEE. In DNA form, the CDR3 reads TGTGCCAGCAGCGTAGAGATGACAGGGGGCGCCTACGAGCAGTACTTC. Translating it yields CASSVEMTGGAYEQYF. The full variable domain, in which reference TRBV9 and TRBJ2-7 provide the parts outside the CDR3, is DSGVTQTPKHLITATGQRVTLRCSPRSGDLSVYWYQQSLDQGLQFLIQYYNGEERAKGNILERFSAQQFPDLHSELNLSSLELGDSALYFCASSVEMTGGAYEQYFGPGTRLTVT.

J is TRBJ2-7 and V is TRBV10-1; 14 nucleotides line up with TRBD2. The CDR3 has 19 residues. With 7 bases clipped from V and 3 bases from J, the junction kept 17 bases outside the gene matches. Germline V gene lookup returns CDR1 WNHNN and CDR2 SYGVQD (reference sequence). CDR3 protein: CASMNSVGLAGVFFYEQYF. The CDR3 DNA reads TGCGCCAGCATGAACTCGGTGGGACTAGCGGGAGTCTTCTTCTACGAGCAGTACTTC.

The J gene is TRBJ2-7, the V gene TRBV7-6, with 10 positions matching TRBD2. Germline-derived CDR1 and CDR2 are SGHVS and FNYEAQ. The CDR3 covers 16 residues. Germline trimming cut 5 bases from V and 5 bases from J; bases unmatched to any gene: 12. CDR3 in amino acids: CASSPRGPSGSHEQYF. Written as DNA, the CDR3 is TGTGCCAGCAGCCCTAGAGGACCTAGCGGGAGCCACGAGCAGTACTTC.

This clone was seen just once. J is TRBJ1-5 and V is TRBV6-6, with D perhaps matching TRBD1 (5 bases). From germline, CDR1 is MNHNY and CDR2 SVGAGI (reference sequence). The germline V and J ends were trimmed by 2 bases and 5 bases, with 16 bases remaining between them. The CDR3 sequence is 16 residues long. CDR3 sequence: CASSYGFPGGDQPQHF. The CDR3, as DNA: TGTGCCAGCAGTTACGGCTTCCCCGGGGGGGATCAGCCCCAGCATTTT.

The chain uses TRBV5-5 and TRBJ2-7; 12 bases are a match to TRBD2. V shed 4 bases and J 2 bases; nucleotides not matched to a gene: 4. The CDR3 has 15 residues. CDR1 is SGHKS, CDR2 YYEKEE, per germline (reference sequence). This CDR3 is CASSTGLAGTYEQYV. CDR3 in DNA: TGTGCCAGCAGCACCGGACTAGCGGGAACCTACGAGCAGTACGTC.

The chain uses TRBV3-1 (or the pseudogene TRBV3-2) and TRBJ2-7, with D perhaps TRBD2 (5 bases). The CDR3 sequence is 14 residues long. V was clipped by 0 bases and J by 3 bases, with 9 bases between them. Germline CDR1 and CDR2: LGHDT and YNNKEL (reference sequence). CDR3 sequence (DNA): TGTGCCAGCAGCCAAGATCTCCGGGGCTACGAGCAGTACTTC. This gives the protein CASSQDLRGYEQYF.

This clone was seen only a few times. The V and J genes are TRBV27 and TRBJ2-5; tentatively, D is TRBD1 (6 bases). Germline CDR1 reads MNHEY; CDR2 reads SMNVEV (reference sequence). The CDR3 has 15 residues. Trimming removed 6 bases at V and 3 bases at J, with 17 bases between. DNA for the CDR3: TGTGCCAGCAGAGGAGCAGGGGCTGGAAAAGAGACCCAGTACTTC. Its translation is CASRGAGAGKETQYF.

This clone was counted a few times. V is TRBV19 and J is TRBJ2-7, with TRBD2 identical over 7 bases. This CDR3 is built from 14 residues. The junction had 10 bases not matched to a gene; V was cut back by 10 bases and J by 1 base. The germline gives CDR1 LNHDA, CDR2 SQIVND (reference sequence). CDR3 bases: TGTGCCACCTCCCGGGGGGATCGTTCCTACGAGCAGTACTTC. This encodes CATSRGDRSYEQYF.

The J gene is TRBJ2-1, the V gene TRBV6-4; TRBD2 matches at 10 bases. CDR3 length equals 16 residues. V gave up 2 bases and J gave up 3 bases; unmatched junction bases: 4. Germline V gene lookup returns CDR1 MRHNA and CDR2 SNTAGT. This chain's CDR3 is CASSDAPSGGYNEQFF. The CDR3, as DNA: TGTGCCAGCAGTGACGCCCCTAGCGGGGGCTACAATGAGCAGTTCTTC.

This chain links TRBV5-5 with TRBJ2-6; no reliable D call. This CDR3 comprises 15 residues. Germline V lookup: CDR1 SGHKS, CDR2 YYEKEE (reference sequence). The V and J ends lost 4 bases and 0 bases respectively, with 8 bases between them. The CDR3 coding sequence is TGTGCCAGCAGCCAGTACCTCTCTGGGGCCAACGTCCTGACTTTC. Its protein product is CASSQYLSGANVLTF.